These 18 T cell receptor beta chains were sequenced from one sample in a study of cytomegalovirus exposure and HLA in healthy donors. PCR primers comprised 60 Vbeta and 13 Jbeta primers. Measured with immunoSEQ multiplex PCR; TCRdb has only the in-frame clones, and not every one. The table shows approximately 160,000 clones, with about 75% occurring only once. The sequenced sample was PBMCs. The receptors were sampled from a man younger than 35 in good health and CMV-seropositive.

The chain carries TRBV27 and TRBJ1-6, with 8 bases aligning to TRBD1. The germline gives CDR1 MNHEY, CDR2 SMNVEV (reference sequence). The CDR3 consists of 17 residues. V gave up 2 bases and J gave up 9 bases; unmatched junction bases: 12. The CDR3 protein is CASSLLATGTGSSPLHF. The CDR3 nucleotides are TGTGCCAGCAGTTTACTCGCGACCGGGACAGGTTCTTCACCCCTCCACTTT.

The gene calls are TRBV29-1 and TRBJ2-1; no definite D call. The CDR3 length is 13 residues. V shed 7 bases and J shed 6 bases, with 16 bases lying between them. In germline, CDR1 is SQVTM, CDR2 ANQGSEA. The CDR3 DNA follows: TGCAGCGCCCCAGACCCCACAGTCAATGAGCAGTTCTTC. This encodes CSAPDPTVNEQFF.

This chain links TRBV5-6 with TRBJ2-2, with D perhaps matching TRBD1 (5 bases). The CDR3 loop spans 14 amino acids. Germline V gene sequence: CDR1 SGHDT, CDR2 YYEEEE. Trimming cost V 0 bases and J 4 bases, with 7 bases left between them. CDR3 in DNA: TGTGCCAGCAGCTTGGCAGGGTTCACCGGGGAGCTGTTTTTT. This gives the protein CASSLAGFTGELFF.

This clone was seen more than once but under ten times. The CDR3 sequence is CASSLALGGEAFF. For the CDR3, the DNA is TGTGCCAGCAGCTTAGCGCTCGGTGGTGAAGCTTTCTTT. This chain links TRBV7-2 with TRBJ1-1; D is uncertain. In germline, CDR1 is SGHTA, CDR2 FQGNSA. V lost 0 bases to trimming and J lost 7 bases, with 9 bases between them. This CDR3 is 13 amino acids long.

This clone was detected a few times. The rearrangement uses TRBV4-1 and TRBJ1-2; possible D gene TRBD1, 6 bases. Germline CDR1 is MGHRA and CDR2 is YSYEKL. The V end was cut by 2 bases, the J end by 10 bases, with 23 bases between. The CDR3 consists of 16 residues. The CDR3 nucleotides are TGCGCCAGCAGCCAACGAGAGGCGAGGCTTTCAGGGGACTACACCTTC. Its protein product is CASSQREARLSGDYTF.

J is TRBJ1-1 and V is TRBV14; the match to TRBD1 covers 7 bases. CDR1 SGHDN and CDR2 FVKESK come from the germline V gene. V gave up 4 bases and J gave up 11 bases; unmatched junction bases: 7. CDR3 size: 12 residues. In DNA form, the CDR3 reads TGTGCCAGCAGCCTCCTACAGGGGCGGGCTTTCTTT. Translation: CASSLLQGRAFF. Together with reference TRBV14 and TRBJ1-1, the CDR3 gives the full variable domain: EAGVTQFPSHSVIEKGQTVTLRCDPISGHDNLYWYRRVMGKEIKFLLHFVKESKQDESGMPNNRFLAERTGGTYSTLKVQPAELEDSGVYFCASSLLQGRAFFGQGTRLTVV.

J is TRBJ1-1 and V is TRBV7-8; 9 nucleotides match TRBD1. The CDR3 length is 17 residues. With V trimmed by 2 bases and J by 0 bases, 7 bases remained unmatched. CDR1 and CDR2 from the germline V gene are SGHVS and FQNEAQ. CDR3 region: CASSLPTGGPMNTEAFF. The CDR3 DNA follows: TGTGCCAGCAGCTTACCGACAGGGGGTCCAATGAACACTGAAGCTTTCTTT.

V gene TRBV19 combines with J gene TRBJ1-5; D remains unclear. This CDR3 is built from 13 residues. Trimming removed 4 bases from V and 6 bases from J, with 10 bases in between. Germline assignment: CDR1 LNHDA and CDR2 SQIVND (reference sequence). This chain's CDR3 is CASSTQRAQPQHF. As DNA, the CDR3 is TGTGCCAGTAGTACACAGAGGGCTCAGCCCCAGCATTTT.

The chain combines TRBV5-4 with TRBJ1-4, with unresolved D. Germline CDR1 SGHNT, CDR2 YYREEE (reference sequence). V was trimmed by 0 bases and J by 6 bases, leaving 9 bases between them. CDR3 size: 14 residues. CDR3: CASSLAGFDEKLFF. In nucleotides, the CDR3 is TGTGCCAGCAGCTTGGCAGGCTTTGATGAAAAACTGTTTTTT.

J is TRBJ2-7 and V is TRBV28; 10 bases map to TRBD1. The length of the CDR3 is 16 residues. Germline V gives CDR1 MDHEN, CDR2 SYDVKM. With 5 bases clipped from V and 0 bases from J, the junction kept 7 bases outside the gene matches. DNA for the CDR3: TGTGCCAGCAGTGAACTCGGGACAGGGGCCTCCTACGAGCAGTACGTC. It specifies CASSELGTGASYEQYV.

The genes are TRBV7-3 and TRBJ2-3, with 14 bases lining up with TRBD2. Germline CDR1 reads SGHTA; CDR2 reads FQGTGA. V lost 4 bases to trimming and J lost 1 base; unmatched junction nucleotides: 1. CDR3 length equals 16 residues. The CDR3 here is CASSSGLAGGTDTQYF. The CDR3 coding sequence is TGTGCCAGCAGCTCGGGACTAGCGGGGGGCACAGATACGCAGTATTTT.

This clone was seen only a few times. Here the CDR3 reads CASSPPGHGYGYTF. CDR3 in DNA: TGTGCCAGCAGCCCACCGGGACACGGCTATGGCTACACCTTC. The V call is TRBV7-9, the J call TRBJ1-2; D is possibly TRBD1 (6 bases). CDR1 and CDR2 (germline): SEHNR, FQNEAQ (reference sequence). The germline V and J ends were trimmed by 5 bases and 4 bases, with 14 bases remaining between them. CDR3 length: 14 residues.

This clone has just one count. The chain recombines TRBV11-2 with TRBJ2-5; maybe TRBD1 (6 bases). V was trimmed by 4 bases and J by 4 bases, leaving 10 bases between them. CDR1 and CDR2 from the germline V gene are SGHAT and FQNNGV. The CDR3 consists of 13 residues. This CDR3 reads CASSSIRGETQYF. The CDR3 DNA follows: TGTGCCAGCAGCTCTATCAGGGGAGAGACCCAGTACTTC.

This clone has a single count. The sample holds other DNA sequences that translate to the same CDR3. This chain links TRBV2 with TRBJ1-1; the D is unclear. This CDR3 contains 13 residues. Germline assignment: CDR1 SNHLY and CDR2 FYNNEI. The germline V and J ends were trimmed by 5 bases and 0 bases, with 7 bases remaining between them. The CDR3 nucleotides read TGTGCCAGCAGTTCTACAGTGAACACTGAAGCTTTCTTT. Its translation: CASSSTVNTEAFF.

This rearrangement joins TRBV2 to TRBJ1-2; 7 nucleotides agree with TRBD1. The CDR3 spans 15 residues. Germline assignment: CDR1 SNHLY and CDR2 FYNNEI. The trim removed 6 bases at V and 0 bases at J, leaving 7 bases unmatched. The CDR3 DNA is TGTGCCAGCAGGAGGGACAGACAAGCTAACTATGGCTACACCTTC. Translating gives CASRRDRQANYGYTF.

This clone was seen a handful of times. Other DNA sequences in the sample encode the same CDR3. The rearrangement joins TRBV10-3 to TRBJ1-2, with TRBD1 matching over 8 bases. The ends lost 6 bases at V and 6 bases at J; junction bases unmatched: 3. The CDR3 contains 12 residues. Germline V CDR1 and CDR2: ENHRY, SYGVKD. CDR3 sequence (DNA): TGTGCCATCAGAGACAGGGGAGATGGCTACACCTTC. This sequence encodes CAIRDRGDGYTF.

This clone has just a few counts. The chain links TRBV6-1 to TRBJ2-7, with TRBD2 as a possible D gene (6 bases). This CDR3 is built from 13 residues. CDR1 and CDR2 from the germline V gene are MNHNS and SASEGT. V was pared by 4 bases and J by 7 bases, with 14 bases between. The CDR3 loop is CASSVSGGYEQYV. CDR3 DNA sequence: TGTGCCAGCAGTGTGAGTGGGGGGTATGAGCAGTACGTC.

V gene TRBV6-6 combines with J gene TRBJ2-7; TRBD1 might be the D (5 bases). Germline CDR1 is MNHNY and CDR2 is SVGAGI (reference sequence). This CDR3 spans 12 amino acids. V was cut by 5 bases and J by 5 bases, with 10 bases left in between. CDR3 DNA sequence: TGTGCCAGCAGTACCAGGGTCCACGAGCAGTACGTC. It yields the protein CASSTRVHEQYV.